A selection of T cell receptor beta chains follows, all from one sample in a study of blood T cell repertoires in COVID-19. Measured with immunoSEQ multiplex PCR; TCRdb has only the in-frame clones, and not every one. Altogether about 200,000 clones are present, roughly four fifths being singletons, with the ten largest covering roughly 13%. The sample comprised peripheral blood. All receptors come from a man aged 50 to 59 who had recovered from COVID-19. Each CDR3 is given with its conserved first and last residue. A D gene is named only where the DNA matches it firmly. Rows may omit the clone size; those that give it use once, few, many or a size class.

>TRBD2|.|TRBJ2-2|TRBV5-1
TGCGCCAGCAGCGAGGAGGGAGGGGCCCTCGGGGAGCTGTTTTTT
CASSEEGGALGELFF
>.|.|TRBJ2-1|TRBV19
TGTGCCAGTAATGAGTTGGGCGATGAGCAGTTCTTC
CASNELGDEQFF
>TRBD1|.|TRBJ2-1|TRBV6-5
TGTGCCAGCAGTTATGGACAGGGAATCAATGAGCAGTTCTTC
CASSYGQGINEQFF
>TRBD2|.|TRBJ2-5|TRBV27
TGTGCCAGCAGTTTCCTCGGACTAGGTCAGACCCAGTACTTC
CASSFLGLGQTQYF
>.|.|TRBJ1-3|TRBV29-1
TGCAGCGTGGACAGCTCTGGAAACACCATATATTTT
CSVDSSGNTIYF
>TRBD1|many|TRBJ2-2|TRBV27
TGTGCCAGCAGAAGGGGACAGGGGGAGGCCGGGGAGCTGTTTTTT
CASRRGQGEAGELFF
>TRBD1|.|TRBJ1-2|TRBV29-1
TGCAGCGTTTCAGACAGGGCCATTGGCTACACCTTC
CSVSDRAIGYTF
>.|.|TRBJ1-6|TRBV28
TGTGCCAGCCAACCCCCCGGGGTTTATAATTCACCCCTCCACTTT
CASQPPGVYNSPLHF
>.|.|TRBJ2-4|TRBV27
TGTGCCAGCAGTTTTTCCGGAGAAAACATTCAGTACTTC
CASSFSGENIQYF
>.|.|TRBJ2-7|TRBV29-1
TGCAGCGTTGAAAAACCAGGGAGGAACGAGCAGTACTTC
CSVEKPGRNEQYF
>TRBD2|.|TRBJ2-7|TRBV5-1
TGCGCCAGCAGCCAAATGGAAGGACTAGCGGGAGACGAGCAGTACTTC
CASSQMEGLAGDEQYF
>TRBD1|.|TRBJ1-5|TRBV6-6
TGTGCCAGCAGATCGGGACAGTATAGCAATCAGCCCCAGCATTTT
CASRSGQYSNQPQHF
>.|few|TRBJ1-2|TRBV6-5
TGTGCCAGCAGTTCGTCAGAAGTCTCTAACTATGGCTACACCTTC
CASSSSEVSNYGYTF
>.|.|TRBJ1-1|TRBV30
TGTGCCTGGAAACAGGGCGCTGAAGCTTTCTTT
CAWKQGAEAFF
>TRBD1|few|TRBJ1-2|TRBV29-1
TGCAGCGTTGCCCCGGGACAGCACTATGGCTACACCTTC
CSVAPGQHYGYTF
>.|.|TRBJ1-4|TRBV6-5
TGTGCCAGCAGGATTCCGACTGAAACTAATGAAAAACTGTTTTTT
CASRIPTETNEKLFF
>.|.|TRBJ2-7|TRBV7-2
TGTGCCAGCAGCTTAGCCGGACAGTCCTACGAGCAGTACTTC
CASSLAGQSYEQYF
>.|.|TRBJ1-1|TRBV21-1
TGTGCCAGCAGCAAAGCCTACAGGGGAGGAGTGAACACTGAAGCTTTCTTT
CASSKAYRGGVNTEAFF
>TRBD1|.|TRBJ2-3|TRBV30
TGTGCCTGGAGTGTACAGGGTGGGGGACAGGGTGCCGGCCATACGCAGTATTTT
CAWSVQGGGQGAGHTQYF